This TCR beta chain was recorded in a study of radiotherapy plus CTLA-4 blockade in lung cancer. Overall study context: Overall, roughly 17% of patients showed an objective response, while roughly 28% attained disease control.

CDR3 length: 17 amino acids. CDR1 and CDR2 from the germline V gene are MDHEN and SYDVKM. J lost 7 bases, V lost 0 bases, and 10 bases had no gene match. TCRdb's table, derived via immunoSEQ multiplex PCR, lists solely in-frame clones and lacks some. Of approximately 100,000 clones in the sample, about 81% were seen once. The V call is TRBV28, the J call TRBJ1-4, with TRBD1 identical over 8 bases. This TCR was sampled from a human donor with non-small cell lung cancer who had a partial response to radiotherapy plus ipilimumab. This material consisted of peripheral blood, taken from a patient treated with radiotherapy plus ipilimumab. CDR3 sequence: CASSLWSLTGEGEKLFF. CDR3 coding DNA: TGTGCCAGCAGTTTATGGTCATTGACAGGGGAGGGTGAAAAACTGTTTTTT.